This T cell receptor (beta chain) originates from a study of post-analysis software for immune sequencing data. Study information: The courses of disease that were included comprised relapsing-remitting, secondary progressive and progressive-relapsing multiple sclerosis. Study-level results: Patients had higher frequencies than controls of roughly 5 TRBV segments, including TRBV5-6, TRBV5-1 and TRBV20-1.

The CDR3 extends over 17 amino acids. Trimming left V 3 bases short and J 0 bases short, with 12 bases between. This clonotype has only a few counts. Its target is unknown. cDNA libraries of TCR beta carried unique molecular identifiers. TCRdb passed the PCR reads through MiXCR, listing each CDR3 protein once. The sample lists 170,000 or so distinct CDR3 sequences, 30% seen once, with roughly 1.6% in the top ten. Sequencing input: blood. The sequence came from a girl between 5 and 17 years old with multiple sclerosis. The genes are TRBV12-3 or TRBV12-4 and TRBJ1-6; D unclear. The CDR3, as DNA: TGTGCCAGCAGTTTTCCAGGCCCGAGCTCCTATAATTCACCCCTCCACTTT. Protein product: CASSFPGPSSYNSPLHF.